The 22 T cell receptor beta chains below all came from one sample that was sequenced in a study of early T cells in non-severe SARS-CoV-2 infection. TCRdb processed the 5' RACE reads anew with MiXCR; each CDR3 protein has one entry. The table includes 55,000 or so distinct CDR3 sequences, 6% to 7% detected once. The specimen was whole blood. These receptors all stem from an adult who was a healthcare worker with PCR-confirmed SARS-CoV-2 infection or an uninfected control (not recorded which).

The chain joins TRBV11-3 to TRBJ2-3; 11 positions match TRBD2. The CDR3 length is 18 residues. V lost 5 bases to trimming and J lost 0 bases; unmatched junction nucleotides: 10. Germline values: CDR1 SGHNT, CDR2 YENEEA. The CDR3 loop is CASSRRPGTSGSTDTQYF. CDR3 DNA sequence: TGTGCCAGCAGCAGACGACCGGGGACTAGCGGTAGCACAGATACGCAGTATTTT.

This clonotype has a handful of counts. This chain links TRBV6-2 or TRBV6-3 with TRBJ2-7; no clear D. The CDR3 consists of 13 residues. Trimming cost V 7 bases and J 4 bases, with 14 bases left between them. Germline-derived CDR1 and CDR2 are MNHEY and SVGEGT. In DNA form, the CDR3 reads TGTGCCAGCACCACCCAAGGCGGTTACGAGCAGTACTTC. Amino acids: CASTTQGGYEQYF.

The chain is built from TRBV15 and TRBJ2-2, with 9 bases aligning to TRBD1. CDR1 LNHNV and CDR2 YYDKDF come from the germline V gene (reference sequence). Unmatched junction bases numbered 4, after V lost 1 base and J lost 4 bases. This CDR3 comprises 16 residues. This chain's CDR3 is CATSRVLGQGTGELFF. In DNA form, the CDR3 reads TGTGCCACCAGCAGAGTGTTGGGACAGGGCACCGGGGAGCTGTTTTTT.

The rearrangement uses TRBV7-8 and TRBJ1-5, with a possible D match to TRBD1 (5 bases). V lost 2 bases and J 0 bases, leaving 14 bases between the germline ends. The CDR3 has 17 residues. Germline lookup yields CDR1 SGHVS and CDR2 FQNEAQ. CDR3 amino acids: CASSLLFRENSNQPQHF. The CDR3 DNA follows: TGTGCCAGCAGCTTATTGTTCAGGGAGAATAGCAATCAGCCCCAGCATTTT.

In regard to this clonotype: This may come from a read error, since a much larger clone is one base off. The chain carries TRBV12-3 or TRBV12-4 and TRBJ2-3, with D uncertain. The CDR3 is 12 residues long. V was clipped by 6 bases and J by 2 bases, with 6 bases between them. The CDR3 sequence: CASSDNTDTQYF. The CDR3 nucleotides read TGTGCCAGCAGCGATAACACAGATACGCAGTATTTT.

This clonotype has ten or more counts. The chain recombines TRBV20-1 with TRBJ1-1, with D unresolved. The V gene's germline CDR1 is DFQATT and CDR2 SNEGSKA (reference sequence). The CDR3 consists of 13 residues. The V and J ends lost 3 bases and 5 bases respectively, with 13 bases between them. The CDR3 DNA reads as TGCAGTGCTAGTGACGTGGGGTGGACTGAAGCTTTCTTT. It encodes CSASDVGWTEAFF.

This clonotype was counted ten times or more. This chain connects TRBV20-1 to TRBJ2-1; tentative D call: TRBD1 (5 bases). The CDR3 has 15 amino acids. Germline V CDR1 and CDR2: DFQATT, SNEGSKA (reference sequence). V was pared by 3 bases and J by 5 bases, with 17 bases between. The CDR3 coding sequence is TGCAGTGCTAGTGGTCGGCAGGGAAGTCACAATGAGCAGTTCTTC. It codes for CSASGRQGSHNEQFF.

This chain links TRBV28 with TRBJ1-4; 12 nucleotides match TRBD1. Germline lookup yields CDR1 MDHEN and CDR2 SYDVKM. The junction had 3 bases not matched to a gene; V was cut back by 2 bases and J by 8 bases. The CDR3 loop spans 15 amino acids. CDR3 nucleotides: TGTGCCAGCAGTTTAGCCGGGACAGGGGGCGAAAAACTGTTTTTT. It yields the protein CASSLAGTGGEKLFF.

This clonotype appeared many times. This chain links TRBV19 with TRBJ2-3; 7 bases agree with TRBD2. Germline CDR1 reads LNHDA; CDR2 reads SQIVND (reference sequence). V shed 3 bases, J shed 2 bases, and the junction held 5 bases outside the gene matches. The CDR3 runs 15 residues. This CDR3 is CASSMLAGHTDTQYF. In DNA form, the CDR3 reads TGTGCCAGTAGTATGTTAGCGGGCCACACAGATACGCAGTATTTT.

This clonotype was seen ten or more times. V gene TRBV2 combines with J gene TRBJ2-2, with no clear D. The ends were cut back, 7 bases at V and 1 base at J, with 7 bases in the middle. This CDR3 is 13 amino acids long. Germline-derived CDR1 and CDR2 are SNHLY and FYNNEI. CDR3 nucleotides: TGTGCCAGCAACTCAGTGAACACCGGGGAGCTGTTTTTT. Residues: CASNSVNTGELFF.

The chain couples TRBV3-1 to TRBJ1-6; TRBD1 aligns across 9 bases. This CDR3 contains 15 residues. Trimming cost V 4 bases and J 7 bases; bases outside gene matches: 5. The V gene's germline CDR1 is LGHDT and CDR2 YNNKEL (reference sequence). The CDR3 coding sequence is TGTGCCAGCAGCCTTCGGACAGGGGAAAATTCACCCCTCCACTTT. It codes for CASSLRTGENSPLHF.

This clonotype was detected many times. The chain recombines TRBV25-1 with TRBJ2-1, with 7 bases identical to TRBD1. V was clipped by 4 bases and J by 7 bases; unmatched bases: 10. CDR1 and CDR2 from the germline V gene are MGHDK and SYGVNS. The length of the CDR3 is 15 residues. The DNA of the CDR3 is TGTGCCAGCAGTGGGTTGACAGGGATCCTGAATGAGCAGTTCTTC. Translating it yields CASSGLTGILNEQFF.

This clonotype was seen ten or more times. V usage is TRBV28 and J usage is TRBJ2-3, with 7 bases lining up with TRBD2. V was clipped by 2 bases and J by 2 bases; unmatched bases: 1. Germline lookup yields CDR1 MDHEN and CDR2 SYDVKM. This CDR3 has 14 amino acids. The CDR3 bases are TGTGCCAGCAGTTTAGCGGGGGACACAGATACGCAGTATTTT. It codes for CASSLAGDTDTQYF.

This clonotype appeared many times. CDR3 loop: CASSRQSGQPQHF. The CDR3 DNA reads as TGTGCCAGCAGTAGGCAGTCGGGGCAGCCCCAGCATTTT. The chain links TRBV28 to TRBJ1-5, with D hard to call. The V end was cut by 5 bases, the J end by 7 bases, with 12 bases between. Germline lookup yields CDR1 MDHEN and CDR2 SYDVKM. The CDR3 is 13 residues long.

This clonotype was found many times. V and J are TRBV20-1 and TRBJ1-2; D call uncertain. The V end was cut by 3 bases, the J end by 3 bases, with 11 bases between. CDR3 length equals 13 residues. CDR1 DFQATT and CDR2 SNEGSKA come from the germline V gene (reference sequence). As DNA, the CDR3 is TGCAGTGCTAGTCCGAAGGTTGACTATGGCTACACCTTC. This codes for CSASPKVDYGYTF.

This clonotype has ten or more counts. The rearrangement uses TRBV20-1 and TRBJ1-1; D unclear. Germline CDR1 and CDR2: DFQATT and SNEGSKA (reference sequence). This CDR3 spans 12 amino acids. V lost 0 bases and J 7 bases, leaving 9 bases between the germline ends. CDR3: CSARDRRYEAFF. The CDR3 region has the DNA TGCAGTGCTAGAGACAGGAGGTATGAAGCTTTCTTT.

There are a few counts of this clonotype. V usage is TRBV20-1 and J usage is TRBJ2-7; a weak D match, TRBD2 (6 bases). Germline-derived CDR1 and CDR2 are DFQATT and SNEGSKA (reference sequence). This CDR3 is built from 14 residues. V dropped 1 base and J dropped 3 bases, with 13 bases sitting between them. The CDR3 loop reads CSARVGGSRYEQYF. For the CDR3, the DNA is TGCAGTGCTAGAGTCGGGGGTTCCCGCTACGAGCAGTACTTC.

This clonotype was found many times. The CDR3 nucleotides are TGTGCCAGCAGCTTGGCCCATACAGATACGCAGTATTTT. Its translation is CASSLAHTDTQYF. The chain employs TRBV7-6 and TRBJ2-3; D is ambiguous. Trimming stripped 3 bases from V and 3 bases from J, with 7 bases between. The CDR3 length is 13 residues. Germline assignment: CDR1 SGHVS and CDR2 FNYEAQ.

This clonotype was picked up many times. This chain joins TRBV4-2 and TRBJ2-5, with 11 bases that match TRBD2. Trimming cost V 0 bases and J 4 bases; bases outside gene matches: 4. CDR1 is LGHNA and CDR2 is YNFKEQ in the germline V gene. The CDR3 has 16 residues. The chain's CDR3 is CASSQEGSGGAETQYF. Written as DNA, the CDR3 is TGTGCCAGCAGCCAAGAGGGTAGCGGGGGGGCAGAGACCCAGTACTTC.

There are many counts of this clonotype. The chain has TRBV7-2 and TRBJ1-1; the D gene is possibly TRBD1 (5 bases). The CDR3 sequence is 13 residues long. Trimming removed 6 bases from V and 5 bases from J, with 13 bases in between. Germline CDR1 and CDR2: SGHTA and FQGNSA. The CDR3 sequence is CASSRDSRTEAFF. The CDR3 DNA follows: TGTGCCAGCAGTCGAGACAGTCGGACTGAAGCTTTCTTT.

This clonotype was seen only a few times. The CDR3 sequence is CASSSPRRGLAGPSYEQYF. The CDR3 DNA reads as TGTGCCAGCAGCTCCCCACGGCGGGGGCTAGCGGGGCCCAGCTACGAGCAGTACTTC. The chain recombines TRBV7-8 with TRBJ2-7, with TRBD2 matching 9 bases. The CDR3 loop spans 19 amino acids. V shed 4 bases and J 3 bases; nucleotides not matched to a gene: 19. The germline V gene encodes CDR1 SGHVS and CDR2 FQNEAQ.

The genes are TRBV28 and TRBJ2-2; no clear D. CDR3 length equals 15 residues. V lost 3 bases and J 0 bases, leaving 8 bases between the germline ends. The germline V gene encodes CDR1 MDHEN and CDR2 SYDVKM. This CDR3 reads CASSFIGTNTGELFF. CDR3 nucleotides: TGTGCCAGCAGTTTTATCGGAACGAACACCGGGGAGCTGTTTTTT.